These T cell receptor beta chains were read from a single sample in a study of OX40 agonist ivuxolimab in advanced cancers. The table came from immunoSEQ multiplex PCR; TCRdb's copy has only in-frame clones and leaves some out. The table includes over 70,000 clones, 90% detected once. Here the sequenced sample was CD4+ or CD8+ T cells sorted from blood, taken in a trial of the OX40 agonist ivuxolimab. These receptors were obtained from an adult with an advanced solid tumor such as melanoma, head and neck, liver or kidney cancer. CDR3s include the opening cysteine and the closing phenylalanine or tryptophan. D genes are given only for firm matches. Size is stated for part of the rows, as once, few or many counts, or as a class when the clone is expanded.

>TRBJ1-5|TRBV30|.|11|.
CAWNMGGPQHF
TGTGCCTGGAACATGGGGGGGCCCCAGCATTTT
>TRBJ2-7|TRBV6-5|.|12|.
CASSGAPYEQYF
TGTGCCTCCTCCGGGGCTCCCTACGAGCAGTACTTC
>TRBJ1-5|TRBV7-8|.|15|once
CASSLERAINQPQHF
TGTGCCAGCAGCTTGGAGCGGGCAATCAATCAGCCCCAGCATTTT
>TRBJ2-5|TRBV28|.|16|.
CASSMTGTGFRETQYF
TGTGCCAGCAGTATGACCGGGACTGGGTTCAGAGAGACCCAGTACTTC
>TRBJ2-7|TRBV18|TRBD1|15|.
CASSPNGQGSDEQYF
TGTGCCAGCTCACCGAATGGACAGGGATCGGACGAGCAGTACTTC
>TRBJ2-2|TRBV7-9|TRBD1|16|.
CASSLANRGNTGELFF
TGTGCCAGCAGCTTAGCGAACAGGGGGAACACCGGGGAGCTGTTTTTT
>TRBJ2-1|TRBV4-1|TRBD2|16|.
CASSQDVSGTVNEQFF
TGCGCCAGCAGCCAAGATGTCAGCGGGACGGTAAATGAGCAGTTCTTC
>TRBJ2-2|TRBV30|TRBD2|14|.
CAWSVGSGTGELFF
TGTGCCTGGAGTGTCGGTAGCGGGACCGGGGAGCTGTTTTTT
>TRBJ1-2|TRBV6-6|.|13|.
CASSYRGEHGYTF
TGTGCCAGCAGTTACCGGGGCGAGCATGGCTACACCTTC
>TRBJ2-7|TRBV11-3|TRBD1|16|.
CASSSPSTGGSYEQYF
TGTGCCAGCAGCTCCCCCTCGACAGGGGGGTCCTACGAGCAGTACTTC
>TRBJ2-7|TRBV6-5|.|15|.
CASSFYSGPSPEQYF
TGTGCCAGCAGTTTCTACTCGGGGCCCAGCCCCGAGCAGTACTTC
>TRBJ2-1|TRBV19|TRBD2|14|.
CASSSSGSLNEQFF
TGTGCCAGTAGTTCTAGCGGGAGTCTAAATGAGCAGTTCTTC
>TRBJ1-4|TRBV18|.|15|.
CASSPAEGLGEKLFF
TGTGCCAGCTCACCGGCCGAAGGGTTAGGAGAAAAACTGTTTTTT
>TRBJ2-7|TRBV9|.|14|few
CASSVEADSYEQYF
TGTGCCAGCAGCGTAGAAGCGGACTCCTACGAGCAGTACTTC
>TRBJ1-1|TRBV6-6|TRBD1|15|.
CASSYGTGEDTEAFF
TGTGCCAGCAGTTACGGGACAGGGGAGGACACTGAAGCTTTCTTT
>TRBJ1-1|TRBV27|.|14|.
CASSLLNMNTEAFF
TGTGCCAGCAGTTTACTGAACATGAACACTGAAGCTTTCTTT
>TRBJ2-7|TRBV7-6|TRBD2|16|.
CASSPPRTSGSPEQYF
TGTGCCAGCAGCCCACCGAGGACTAGCGGGAGTCCCGAGCAGTACTTC
>TRBJ2-7|TRBV18|.|16|.
CASSSWSSSATYEQYF
TGTGCCAGCTCGTCATGGTCCAGCAGCGCCACCTACGAGCAGTACTTC
>TRBJ1-1|TRBV7-9|.|14|.
CASSLQDLGTEAFF
TGTGCCAGCAGCTTGCAGGATCTGGGGACTGAAGCTTTCTTT
>TRBJ1-5|TRBV23-1|.|15|.
CASPSILIGNQPQHF
TGCGCCAGTCCATCGATTTTGATAGGCAATCAGCCCCAGCATTTT
>TRBJ1-1|TRBV5-1|.|13|.
CASSLERDTEAFF
TGCGCCAGCAGCTTGGAAAGGGACACTGAAGCTTTCTTT
>TRBJ2-5|TRBV5-1|.|13|.
CASSLRLAETQYF
TGCGCCAGCAGCTTGCGACTCGCTGAGACCCAGTACTTC
>TRBJ2-7|TRBV4-2|.|14|.
CASRPSVDHYEQYF
TGTGCCAGCAGACCCTCCGTCGATCATTACGAGCAGTACTTC
>TRBJ1-2|TRBV5-4|TRBD1|14|.
CASSSRDSIYGYTF
TGTGCCAGCAGCTCGCGGGACAGCATCTATGGCTACACCTTC
>TRBJ1-5|TRBV6-5|.|14|once
CASSYSGAAQPQHF
TGTGCCAGCAGTTACTCGGGGGCAGCCCAGCCCCAGCATTTT
>TRBJ2-7|TRBV19|.|14|.
CASSISGGAYEQYF
TGTGCCAGTAGTATATCGGGCGGGGCCTACGAGCAGTACTTC
>TRBJ1-4|TRBV5-7|TRBD1|16|.
CASSFNRGPANEKLFF
TGTGCCAGCAGCTTTAATAGGGGGCCAGCTAATGAAAAACTGTTTTTT
>TRBJ1-2|TRBV4-1|.|14|once
CASSPRDNNYGYTF
TGCGCCAGCAGCCCCCGGGACAATAACTATGGCTACACCTTC
>TRBJ2-5|TRBV9|.|14|.
CASSVGGQKETQYF
TGTGCCAGCAGCGTAGGGGGCCAGAAAGAGACCCAGTACTTC
>TRBJ1-1|TRBV28|.|10|.
CATGGSEAFF
TGTGCCACCGGGGGAAGTGAAGCTTTCTTT
>TRBJ1-5|TRBV27|TRBD1|16|.
CASSFDRTGANQPQHF
TGTGCCAGCAGTTTCGATCGGACAGGGGCTAATCAGCCCCAGCATTTT
>TRBJ2-7|TRBV19|.|14|.
CASKLQGGGYEQYF
TGTGCCAGCAAATTACAGGGCGGCGGTTACGAGCAGTACTTC
>TRBJ2-1|TRBV7-9|.|16|.
CASSHIAASSYNEQFF
TGTGCCAGCAGCCATATCGCGGCTAGCTCCTACAATGAGCAGTTCTTC
>TRBJ2-7|TRBV21-1|.|14|once
CASSKTDISYEQYF
TGTGCCAGCAGCAAGACGGACATCTCCTACGAGCAGTACTTC
>TRBJ1-1|TRBV18|TRBD1|13|.
CASSSDRLAEAFF
TGTGCCAGCTCATCGGACAGGCTAGCCGAAGCTTTCTTT
>TRBJ1-1|TRBV2|TRBD1|14|.
CASSHRGMNTEAFF
TGTGCCAGCAGTCACAGGGGTATGAACACTGAAGCTTTCTTT
>TRBJ2-7|TRBV4-1|TRBD2|15|once
CASSQDRDYSYEQYF
TGCGCCAGCAGCCAAGATCGGGACTATTCCTACGAGCAGTACTTC
>TRBJ1-3|TRBV6-5|TRBD1|16|.
CASSYSYRGTGNTIYF
TGTGCCAGCAGTTACTCGTACAGGGGAACTGGAAACACCATATATTTT
>TRBJ2-1|TRBV29-1|.|14|once
CSVPPGSVGNEQFF
TGCAGCGTGCCGCCGGGATCGGTGGGCAATGAGCAGTTCTTC
>TRBJ2-6|TRBV7-7|.|17|.
CASSPGIHSSGANVLTF
TGTGCTAGCAGCCCCGGGATACACAGCTCTGGGGCCAACGTCCTGACTTTC
>TRBJ2-7|TRBV7-8|TRBD1|15|.
CASSLTGTGDHEQYF
TGTGCCAGCAGCTTAACTGGGACAGGGGACCACGAGCAGTACTTC
>TRBJ2-1|TRBV7-9|TRBD1|17|.
CASSSGQGGQGRNEQFF
TGTGCCAGCAGCTCTGGACAGGGAGGTCAGGGGCGCAATGAGCAGTTCTTC
>TRBJ2-7|TRBV18|.|14|.
CASHGPDRTYEQYF
TGTGCCAGCCACGGACCGGACCGAACCTACGAGCAGTACTTC
>TRBJ2-1|TRBV15|.|14|once
CATSFRASYNEQFF
TGTGCCACCAGCTTCCGGGCCTCCTACAATGAGCAGTTCTTC
>TRBJ2-5|TRBV7-9|.|15|.
CASRGRTRPQETQYF
TGTGCCAGCAGGGGGCGAACTCGACCTCAAGAGACCCAGTACTTC
>TRBJ1-1|TRBV5-1|TRBD1|14|.
CASSAGTANTEAFF
TGCGCCAGCAGCGCCGGGACAGCGAACACTGAAGCTTTCTTT
>TRBJ2-5|TRBV10-3|TRBD1|13|.
CATQDREEETQYF
TGTGCCACCCAGGACAGGGAGGAAGAGACCCAGTACTTC
>TRBJ1-2|TRBV5-1|.|12|.
CASSLDGKGYTF
TGCGCCAGCAGCTTGGACGGGAAGGGCTACACCTTC
>TRBJ2-1|TRBV28|.|14|.
CASSYADLYNEQFF
TGTGCCAGCAGTTATGCTGACCTCTACAATGAGCAGTTCTTC
>TRBJ1-5|TRBV6-6|.|14|.
CASSYIGGNQPQHF
TGTGCCAGCAGTTATATTGGGGGGAATCAGCCCCAGCATTTT